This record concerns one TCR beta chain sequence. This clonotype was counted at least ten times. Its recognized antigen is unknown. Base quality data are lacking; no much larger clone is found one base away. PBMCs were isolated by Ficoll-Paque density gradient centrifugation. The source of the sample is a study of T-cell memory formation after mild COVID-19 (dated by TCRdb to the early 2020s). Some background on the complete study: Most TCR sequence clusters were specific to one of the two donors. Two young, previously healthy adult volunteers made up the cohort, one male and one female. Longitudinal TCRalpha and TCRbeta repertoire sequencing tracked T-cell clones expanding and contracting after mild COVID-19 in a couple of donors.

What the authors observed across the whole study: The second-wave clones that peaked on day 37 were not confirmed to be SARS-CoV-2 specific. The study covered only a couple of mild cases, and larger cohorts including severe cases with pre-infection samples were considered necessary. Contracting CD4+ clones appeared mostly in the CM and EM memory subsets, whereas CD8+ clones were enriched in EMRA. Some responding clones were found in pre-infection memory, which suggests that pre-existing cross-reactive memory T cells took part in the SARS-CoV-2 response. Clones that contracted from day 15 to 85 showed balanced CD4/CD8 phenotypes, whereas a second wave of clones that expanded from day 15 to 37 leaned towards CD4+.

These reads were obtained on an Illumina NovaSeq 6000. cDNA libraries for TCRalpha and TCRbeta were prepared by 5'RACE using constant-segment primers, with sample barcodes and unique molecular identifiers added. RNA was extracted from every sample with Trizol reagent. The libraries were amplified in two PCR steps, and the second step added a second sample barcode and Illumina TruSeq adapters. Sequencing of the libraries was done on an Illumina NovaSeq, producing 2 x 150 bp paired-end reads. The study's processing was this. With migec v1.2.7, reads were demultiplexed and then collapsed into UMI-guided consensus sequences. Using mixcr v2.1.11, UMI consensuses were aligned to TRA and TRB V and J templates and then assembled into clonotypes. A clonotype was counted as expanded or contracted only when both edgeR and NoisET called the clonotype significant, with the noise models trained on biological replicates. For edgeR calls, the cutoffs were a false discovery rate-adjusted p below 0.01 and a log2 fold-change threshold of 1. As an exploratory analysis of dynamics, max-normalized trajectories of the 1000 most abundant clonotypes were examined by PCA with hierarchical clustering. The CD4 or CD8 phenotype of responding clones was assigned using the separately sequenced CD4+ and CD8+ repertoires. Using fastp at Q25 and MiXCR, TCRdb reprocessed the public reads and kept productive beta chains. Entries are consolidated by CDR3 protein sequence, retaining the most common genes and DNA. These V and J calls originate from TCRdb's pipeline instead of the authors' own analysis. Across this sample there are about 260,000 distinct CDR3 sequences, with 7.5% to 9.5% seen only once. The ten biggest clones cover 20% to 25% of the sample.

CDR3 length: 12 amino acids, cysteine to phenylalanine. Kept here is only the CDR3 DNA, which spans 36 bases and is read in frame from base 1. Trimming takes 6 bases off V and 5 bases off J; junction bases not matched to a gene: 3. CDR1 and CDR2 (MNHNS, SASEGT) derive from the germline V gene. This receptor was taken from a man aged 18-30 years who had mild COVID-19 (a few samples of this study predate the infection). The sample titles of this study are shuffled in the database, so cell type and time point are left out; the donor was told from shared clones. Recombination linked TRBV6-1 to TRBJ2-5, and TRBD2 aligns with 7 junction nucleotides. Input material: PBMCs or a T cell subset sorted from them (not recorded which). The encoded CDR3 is CASSTSVETQYF. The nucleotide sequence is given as TGTGCCAGCAGCACTAGCGTTGAGACCCAGTACTTC.